This T cell receptor beta chain was captured by sequencing in a study of human T cells and chemical hapten exposure. Turning to the study itself: The study enrolled mostly female patients with alopecia areata, totalis or universalis.

The table lists this clonotype with a few counts. The CDR3 has 17 residues. Germline CDR1 and CDR2: MNHEY and SVGAGI. After removal of 2 bases from V and 0 bases from J, the junction contained 4 bases not matched to a gene. Each CDR3 protein is one row after TCRdb ran MiXCR on the RACE reads. The sample holds about 380,000 distinct CDR3 sequences, more than 5% seen once. This sample's time point: patch test 2, 6 weeks after DPC sensitization. The treatment: therapeutic diphenylcyclopropenone sensitization with weekly scalp DPC. The chain recombines TRBV6-5 with TRBJ2-5, with 12 bases lining up with TRBD2. This sequence originates from a woman aged 18-35 years with alopecia areata. Some clones in this sample may be carry-over from other donors' samples. This sample comprised whole blood, obtained in connection with sensitization to the hapten diphenylcyclopropenone (DPC). CDR3 bases: TGTGCCAGCAGTTACCGCGGACTAGCGGGATACCAAGAGACCCAGTACTTC. Translation: CASSYRGLAGYQETQYF.